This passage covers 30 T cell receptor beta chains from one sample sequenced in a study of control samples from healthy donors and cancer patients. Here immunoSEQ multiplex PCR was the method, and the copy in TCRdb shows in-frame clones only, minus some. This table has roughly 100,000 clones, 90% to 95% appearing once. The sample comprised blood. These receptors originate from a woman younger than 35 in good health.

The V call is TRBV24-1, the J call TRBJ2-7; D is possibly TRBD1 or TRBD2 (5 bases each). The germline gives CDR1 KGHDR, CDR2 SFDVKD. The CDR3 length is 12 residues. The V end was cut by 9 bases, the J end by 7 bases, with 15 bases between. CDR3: CATGPGRGEQYF. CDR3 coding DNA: TGTGCCACCGGACCGGGACGAGGGGAGCAGTACTTC.

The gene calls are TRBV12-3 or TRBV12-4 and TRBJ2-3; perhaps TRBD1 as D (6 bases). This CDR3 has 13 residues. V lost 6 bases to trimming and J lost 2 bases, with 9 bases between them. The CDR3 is CASSRDNTDTQYF. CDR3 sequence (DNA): TGTGCCAGCAGCCGGGACAACACAGATACGCAGTATTTT.

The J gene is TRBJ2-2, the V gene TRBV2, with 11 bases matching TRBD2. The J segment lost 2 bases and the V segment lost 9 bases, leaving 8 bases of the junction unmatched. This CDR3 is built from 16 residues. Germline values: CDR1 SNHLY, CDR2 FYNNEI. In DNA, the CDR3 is TGTGCCAGGGCAGGAACTAGCGGGAGAAACACCGGGGAGCTGTTTTTT. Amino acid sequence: CARAGTSGRNTGELFF. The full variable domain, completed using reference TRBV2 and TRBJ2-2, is EPEVTQTPSHQVTQMGQEVILRCVPISNHLYFYWYRQILGQKVEFLVSFYNNEISEKSEIFDDQFSVERPDGSNFTLKIRSTKLEDSAMYFCARAGTSGRNTGELFFGEGSRLTVL.

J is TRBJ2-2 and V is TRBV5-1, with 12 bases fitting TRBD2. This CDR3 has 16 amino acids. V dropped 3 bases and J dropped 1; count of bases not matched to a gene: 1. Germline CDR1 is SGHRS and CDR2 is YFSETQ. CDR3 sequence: CASSSGLAGNTGELFF. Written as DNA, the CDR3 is TGCGCCAGCAGCTCGGGACTAGCGGGGAACACCGGGGAGCTGTTTTTT.

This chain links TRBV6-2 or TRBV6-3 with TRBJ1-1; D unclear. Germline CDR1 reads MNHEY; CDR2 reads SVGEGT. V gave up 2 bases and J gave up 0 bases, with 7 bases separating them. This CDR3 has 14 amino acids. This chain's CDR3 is CASSYRELNTEAFF. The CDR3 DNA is TGTGCCAGCAGTTACAGGGAATTGAACACTGAAGCTTTCTTT.

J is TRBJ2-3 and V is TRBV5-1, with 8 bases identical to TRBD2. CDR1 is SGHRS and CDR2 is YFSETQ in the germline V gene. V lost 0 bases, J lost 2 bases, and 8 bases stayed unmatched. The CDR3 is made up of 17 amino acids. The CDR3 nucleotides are TGCGCCAGCAGCTTGGTGTTTGGCGGGGGGTCCACAGATACGCAGTATTTT. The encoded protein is CASSLVFGGGSTDTQYF.

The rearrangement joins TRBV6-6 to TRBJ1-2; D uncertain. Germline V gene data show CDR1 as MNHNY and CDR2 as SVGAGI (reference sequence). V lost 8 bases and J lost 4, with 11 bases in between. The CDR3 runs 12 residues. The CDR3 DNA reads TGTGCCAGCCGAAGGGAGTTCTATGGCTACACCTTC. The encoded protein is CASRREFYGYTF.

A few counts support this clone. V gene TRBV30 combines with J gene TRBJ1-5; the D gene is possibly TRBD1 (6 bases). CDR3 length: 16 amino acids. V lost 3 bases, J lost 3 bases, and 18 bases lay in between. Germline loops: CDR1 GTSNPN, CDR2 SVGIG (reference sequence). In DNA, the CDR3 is TGTGCCTGGAGCCTAGGGTGGCAGGGGAACAATCAGCCCCAGCATTTT. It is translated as CAWSLGWQGNNQPQHF.

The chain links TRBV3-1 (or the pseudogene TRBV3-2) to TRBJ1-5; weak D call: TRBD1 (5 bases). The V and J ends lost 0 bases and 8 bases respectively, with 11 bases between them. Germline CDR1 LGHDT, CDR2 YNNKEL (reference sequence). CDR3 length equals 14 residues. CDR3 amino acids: CASSQDRVGKPQHF. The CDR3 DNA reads TGTGCCAGCAGCCAAGACAGGGTCGGAAAGCCCCAGCATTTT.

CDR3: CASSQQGGNQPQHF. In nucleotides, the CDR3 is TGTGCCAGCAGCCAACAGGGAGGCAATCAGCCCCAGCATTTT. The chain couples TRBV3-1 (or the pseudogene TRBV3-2) to TRBJ1-5; D might be TRBD1 (5 bases). This CDR3 is built from 14 residues. V lost 2 bases to trimming and J lost 2 bases, with 7 bases between them. Germline assignment: CDR1 LGHDT and CDR2 YNNKEL (reference sequence).

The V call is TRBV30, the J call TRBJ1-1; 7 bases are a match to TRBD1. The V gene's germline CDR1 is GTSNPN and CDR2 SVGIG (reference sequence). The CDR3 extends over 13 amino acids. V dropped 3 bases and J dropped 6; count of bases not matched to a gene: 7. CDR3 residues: CAWRSQGRAEAFF. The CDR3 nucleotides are TGTGCCTGGAGATCACAGGGGCGCGCTGAAGCTTTCTTT.

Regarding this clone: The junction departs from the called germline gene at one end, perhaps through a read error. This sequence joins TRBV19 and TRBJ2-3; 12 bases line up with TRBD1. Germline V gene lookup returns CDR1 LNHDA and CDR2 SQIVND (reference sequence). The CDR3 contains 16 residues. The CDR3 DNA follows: TGTGCCAGTAGTGTAACCGGGACAGGGGGCACCGATACGCAGTATTTT. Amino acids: CASSVTGTGGTDTQYF.

In nucleotides, the CDR3 is TGTGCCAGCAAACCACACGTTGCTGTCGCAGATACGCAGTATTTT. It specifies CASKPHVAVADTQYF. V gene TRBV7-8 combines with J gene TRBJ2-3; D gene unclear. The CDR3 is 15 residues long. V was clipped by 7 bases and J by 4 bases, with 18 bases between them. Germline lookup yields CDR1 SGHVS and CDR2 FQNEAQ. The whole variable domain, filled in from reference TRBV7-8 and TRBJ2-3, reads GAGVSQSPRYKVAKRGQDVALRCDPISGHVSLFWYQQALGQGPEFLTYFQNEAQLDKSGLPSDRFFAERPEGSVSTLKIQRTQQEDSAVYLCASKPHVAVADTQYFGPGTRLTVL.

Here the CDR3 DNA reads TGTGCCAGCATTGACACGGGACTAGCCTCCTACGAGCAGTACTTC. It codes for CASIDTGLASYEQYF. The chain carries TRBV28 and TRBJ2-7; 9 nucleotides line up with TRBD2. Trimming cost V 7 bases and J 0 bases; bases outside gene matches: 7. The germline gives CDR1 MDHEN, CDR2 SYDVKM. This CDR3 is built from 15 residues.

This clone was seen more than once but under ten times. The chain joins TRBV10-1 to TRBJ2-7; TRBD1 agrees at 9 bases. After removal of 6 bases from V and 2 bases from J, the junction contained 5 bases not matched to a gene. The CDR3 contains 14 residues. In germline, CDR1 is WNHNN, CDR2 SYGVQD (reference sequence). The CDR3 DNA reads TGCGCCAGCAGCCCCGGGACAGGGCCCTACGAGCAGTACTTC. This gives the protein CASSPGTGPYEQYF.

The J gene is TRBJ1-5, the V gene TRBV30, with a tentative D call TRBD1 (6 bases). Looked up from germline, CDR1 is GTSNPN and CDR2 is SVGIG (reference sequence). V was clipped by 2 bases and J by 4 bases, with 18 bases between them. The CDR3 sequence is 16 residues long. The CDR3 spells CAWSQLGTTRNQPQHF. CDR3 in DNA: TGTGCCTGGAGTCAACTCGGGACAACCCGAAATCAGCCCCAGCATTTT.

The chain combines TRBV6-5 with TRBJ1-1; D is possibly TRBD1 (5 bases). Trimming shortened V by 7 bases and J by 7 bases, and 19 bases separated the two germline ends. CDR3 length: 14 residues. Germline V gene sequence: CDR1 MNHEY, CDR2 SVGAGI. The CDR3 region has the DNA TGTGCCAGCATTTGGGGGGACTTTGGTGGTGAAGCTTTCTTT. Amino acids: CASIWGDFGGEAFF.

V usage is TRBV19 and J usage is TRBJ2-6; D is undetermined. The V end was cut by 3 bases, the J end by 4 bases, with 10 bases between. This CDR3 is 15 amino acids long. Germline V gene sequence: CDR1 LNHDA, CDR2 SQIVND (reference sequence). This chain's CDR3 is CASSIIVSGANVLTF. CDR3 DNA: TGTGCCAGTAGTATTATCGTCTCCGGGGCCAACGTCCTGACTTTC.

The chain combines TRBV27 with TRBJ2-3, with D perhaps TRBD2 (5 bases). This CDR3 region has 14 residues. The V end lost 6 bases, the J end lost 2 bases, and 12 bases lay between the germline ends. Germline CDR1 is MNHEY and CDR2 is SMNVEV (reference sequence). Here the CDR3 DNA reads TGTGCCAGCAGAAATAGCGTAGACACAGATACGCAGTATTTT. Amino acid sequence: CASRNSVDTDTQYF.

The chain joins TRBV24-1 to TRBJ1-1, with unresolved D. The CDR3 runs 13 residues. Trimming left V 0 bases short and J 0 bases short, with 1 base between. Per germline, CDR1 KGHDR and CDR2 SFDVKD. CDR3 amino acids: CATSDLMNTEAFF. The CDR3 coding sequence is TGTGCCACCAGTGATTTGATGAACACTGAAGCTTTCTTT.

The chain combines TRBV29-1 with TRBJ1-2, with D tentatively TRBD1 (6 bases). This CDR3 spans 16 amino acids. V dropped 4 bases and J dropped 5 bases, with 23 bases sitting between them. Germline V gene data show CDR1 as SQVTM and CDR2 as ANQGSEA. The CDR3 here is CSVVPGGSSARYGYTF. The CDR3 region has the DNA TGCAGCGTTGTTCCGGGGGGCTCTTCGGCGAGATATGGCTACACCTTC.

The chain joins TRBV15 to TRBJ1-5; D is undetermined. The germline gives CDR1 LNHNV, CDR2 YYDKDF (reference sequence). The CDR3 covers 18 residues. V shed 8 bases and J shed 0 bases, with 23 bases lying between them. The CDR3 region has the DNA TGTGCCACCGCAAGCTTAGCGTCCCAATTTTATAGCAATCAGCCCCAGCATTTT. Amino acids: CATASLASQFYSNQPQHF.

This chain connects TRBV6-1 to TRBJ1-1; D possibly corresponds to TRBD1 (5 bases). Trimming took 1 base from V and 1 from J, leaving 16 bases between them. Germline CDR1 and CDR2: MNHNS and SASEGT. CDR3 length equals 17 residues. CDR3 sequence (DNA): TGTGCCAGCAGTGAAGTAGCCCTTCCGGGACGGAACACTGAAGCTTTCTTT. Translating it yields CASSEVALPGRNTEAFF.

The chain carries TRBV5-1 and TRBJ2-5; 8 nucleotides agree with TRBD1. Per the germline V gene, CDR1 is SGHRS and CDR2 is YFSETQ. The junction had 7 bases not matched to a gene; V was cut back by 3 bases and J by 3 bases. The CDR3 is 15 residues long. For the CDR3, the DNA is TGCGCCAGCAGCTGGGTTGCGGACAGGGAAGAGACCCAGTACTTC. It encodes CASSWVADREETQYF.

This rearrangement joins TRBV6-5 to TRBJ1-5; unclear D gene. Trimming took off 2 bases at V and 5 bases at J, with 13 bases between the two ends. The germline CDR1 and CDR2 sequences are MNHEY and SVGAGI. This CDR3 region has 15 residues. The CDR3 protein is CASSYPYTSDQPQHF. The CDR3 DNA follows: TGTGCCAGCAGTTACCCCTACACATCCGATCAGCCCCAGCATTTT.

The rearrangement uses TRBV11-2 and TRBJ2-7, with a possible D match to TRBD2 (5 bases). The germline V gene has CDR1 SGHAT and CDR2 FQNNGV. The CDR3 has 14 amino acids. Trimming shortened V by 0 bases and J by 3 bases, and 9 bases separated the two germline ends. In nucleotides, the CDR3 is TGTGCCAGCAGCTTAGACTTAGCGTTCTACGAGCAGTACTTC. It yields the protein CASSLDLAFYEQYF.

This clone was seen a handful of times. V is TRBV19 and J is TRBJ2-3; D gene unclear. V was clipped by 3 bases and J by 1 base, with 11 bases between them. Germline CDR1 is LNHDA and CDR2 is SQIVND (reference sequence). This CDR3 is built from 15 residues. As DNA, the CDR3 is TGTGCCAGTAGTATCAACAGTGCAGGCACAGATACGCAGTATTTT. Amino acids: CASSINSAGTDTQYF.

The CDR3 here is CASSQDTGTSGTPYEQYF. CDR3 DNA: TGCGCCAGCAGCCAAGATACAGGGACTAGCGGGACCCCCTACGAGCAGTACTTC. This rearrangement joins TRBV4-3 to TRBJ2-7; 13 bases match TRBD2. Germline-derived CDR1 and CDR2 are LGHNA and YSLEER. Trimming removed 0 bases from V and 2 bases from J; junction bases left unmatched: 7. The CDR3 length is 18 residues.

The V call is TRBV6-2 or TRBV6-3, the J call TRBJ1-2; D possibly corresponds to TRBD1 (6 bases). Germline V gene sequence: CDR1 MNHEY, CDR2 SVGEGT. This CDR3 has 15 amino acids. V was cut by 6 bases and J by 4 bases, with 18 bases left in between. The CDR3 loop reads CASSLGWGPSYGYTF. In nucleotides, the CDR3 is TGTGCCAGCAGCCTGGGGTGGGGGCCATCCTATGGCTACACCTTC.

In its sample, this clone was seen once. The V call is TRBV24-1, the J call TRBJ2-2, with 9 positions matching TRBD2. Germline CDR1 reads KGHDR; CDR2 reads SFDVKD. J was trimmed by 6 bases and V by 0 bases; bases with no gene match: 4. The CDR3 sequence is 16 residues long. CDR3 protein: CATSDLISGRAGELFF. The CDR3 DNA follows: TGTGCCACCAGTGATTTGATTAGCGGGAGAGCCGGGGAGCTGTTTTTT.